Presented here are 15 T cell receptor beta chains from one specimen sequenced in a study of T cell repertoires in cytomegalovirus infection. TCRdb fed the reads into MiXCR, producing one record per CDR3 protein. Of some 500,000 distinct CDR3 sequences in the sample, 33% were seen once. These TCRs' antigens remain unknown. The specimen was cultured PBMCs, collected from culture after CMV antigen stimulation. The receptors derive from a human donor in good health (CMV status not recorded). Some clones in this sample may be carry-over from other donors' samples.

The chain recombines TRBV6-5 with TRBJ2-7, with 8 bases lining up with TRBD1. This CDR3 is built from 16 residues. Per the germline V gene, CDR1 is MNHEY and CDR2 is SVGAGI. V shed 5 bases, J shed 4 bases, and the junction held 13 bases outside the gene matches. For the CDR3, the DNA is TGTGCCAGCAGTCGAGTATGGGGGGACAGGACATACGAGCAGTACTTC. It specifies CASSRVWGDRTYEQYF.

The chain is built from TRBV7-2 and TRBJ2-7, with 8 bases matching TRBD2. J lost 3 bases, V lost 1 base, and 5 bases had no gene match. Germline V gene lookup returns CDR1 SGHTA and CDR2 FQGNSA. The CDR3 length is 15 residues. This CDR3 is CASSLVPAGDYEQYF. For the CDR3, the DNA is TGTGCCAGCAGCTTAGTCCCAGCGGGGGACTACGAGCAGTACTTC. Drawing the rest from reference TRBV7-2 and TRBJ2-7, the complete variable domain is GAGVSQSPSNKVTEKGKDVELRCDPISGHTALYWYRQSLGQGLEFLIYFQGNSAPDKSGLPSDRFSAERTGGSVSTLTIQRTQQEDSAVYLCASSLVPAGDYEQYFGPGTRLTVT.

The CDR3 loop is CASSLVGGAGETQYF. CDR3 nucleotide sequence: TGTGCCAGCAGCTTAGTGGGGGGCGCTGGGGAGACCCAGTACTTC. The chain links TRBV7-2 to TRBJ2-5; perhaps D is TRBD1 or TRBD2 (6 bases each). CDR3 length: 15 residues. Germline CDR1 is SGHTA and CDR2 is FQGNSA. Trimming cost V 1 base and J 5 bases, with 14 bases left between them.

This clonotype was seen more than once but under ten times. CDR3 sequence: CASRPLSGNTIYF. The CDR3 DNA follows: TGTGCCAGCAGACCACTCTCTGGAAACACCATATATTTT. V usage is TRBV7-9 and J usage is TRBJ1-3; unclear D gene. This CDR3 has 13 residues. Germline V gives CDR1 SEHNR, CDR2 FQNEAQ (reference sequence). The germline V and J ends were trimmed by 6 bases and 0 bases, with 6 bases remaining between them.

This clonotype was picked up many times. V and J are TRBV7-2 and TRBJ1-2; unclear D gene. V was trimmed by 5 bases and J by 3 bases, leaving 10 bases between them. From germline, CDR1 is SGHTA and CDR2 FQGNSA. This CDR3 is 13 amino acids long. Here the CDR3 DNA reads TGTGCCAGCAGCCCAGATAGCGACTATGGCTACACCTTC. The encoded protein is CASSPDSDYGYTF. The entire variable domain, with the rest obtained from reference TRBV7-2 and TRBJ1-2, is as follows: GAGVSQSPSNKVTEKGKDVELRCDPISGHTALYWYRQSLGQGLEFLIYFQGNSAPDKSGLPSDRFSAERTGGSVSTLTIQRTQQEDSAVYLCASSPDSDYGYTFGSGTRLTVV.

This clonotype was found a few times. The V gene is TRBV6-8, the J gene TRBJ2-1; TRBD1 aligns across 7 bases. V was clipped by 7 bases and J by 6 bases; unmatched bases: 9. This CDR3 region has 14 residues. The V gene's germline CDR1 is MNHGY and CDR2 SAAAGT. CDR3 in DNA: TGTGCCAGCACTAGGGCAGGGGGTTTCAATGAGCAGTTCTTC. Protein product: CASTRAGGFNEQFF.

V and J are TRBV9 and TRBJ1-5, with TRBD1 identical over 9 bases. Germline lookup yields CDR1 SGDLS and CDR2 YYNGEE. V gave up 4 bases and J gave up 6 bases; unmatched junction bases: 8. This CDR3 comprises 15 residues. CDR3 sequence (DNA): TGTGCCAGCAGCCCCGGGGGGACAGGGATTCAGCCCCAGCATTTT. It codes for CASSPGGTGIQPQHF.

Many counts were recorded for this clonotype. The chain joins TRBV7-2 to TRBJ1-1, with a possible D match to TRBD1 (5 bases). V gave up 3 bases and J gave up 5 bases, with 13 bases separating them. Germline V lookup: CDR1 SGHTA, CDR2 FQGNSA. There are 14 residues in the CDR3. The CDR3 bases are TGTGCCAGCAGCTTTGGGGGTATGGGGACTGAAGCTTTCTTT. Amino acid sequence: CASSFGGMGTEAFF.

The CDR3 coding sequence is TGTGCCAGCAGCCCGGAGGGGGGGAGAGCTAACTATGGCTACACCTTC. Its protein product is CASSPEGGRANYGYTF. V usage is TRBV27 and J usage is TRBJ1-2; tentative D call: TRBD1 (6 bases). CDR3 length: 16 residues. V was pared by 6 bases and J by 0 bases, with 17 bases between. From germline, CDR1 is MNHEY and CDR2 SMNVEV (reference sequence).

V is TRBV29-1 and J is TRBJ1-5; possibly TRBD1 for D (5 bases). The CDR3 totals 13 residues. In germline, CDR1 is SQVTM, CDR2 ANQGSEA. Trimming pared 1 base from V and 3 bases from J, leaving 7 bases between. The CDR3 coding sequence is TGCAGCGTTGAAGTAGGGGTCAATCAGCCCCAGCATTTT. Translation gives CSVEVGVNQPQHF.

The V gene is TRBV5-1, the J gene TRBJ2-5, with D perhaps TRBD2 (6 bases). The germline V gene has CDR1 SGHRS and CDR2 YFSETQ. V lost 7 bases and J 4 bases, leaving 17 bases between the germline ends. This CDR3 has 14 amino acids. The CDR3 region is CASESGGMRETQYF. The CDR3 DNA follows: TGCGCCAGCGAATCCGGCGGGATGAGAGAGACCCAGTACTTC.

The CDR3 sequence: CASSQGLAGPYEQYV. The CDR3 DNA follows: TGCGCCAGCAGCCAAGGGCTAGCGGGACCCTACGAGCAGTACGTC. The J gene is TRBJ2-7, the V gene TRBV4-1; 9 bases match TRBD2. CDR1 and CDR2 (germline): MGHRA, YSYEKL. There are 15 residues in the CDR3. Germline trimming cut 1 base from V and 2 bases from J; bases unmatched to any gene: 3.

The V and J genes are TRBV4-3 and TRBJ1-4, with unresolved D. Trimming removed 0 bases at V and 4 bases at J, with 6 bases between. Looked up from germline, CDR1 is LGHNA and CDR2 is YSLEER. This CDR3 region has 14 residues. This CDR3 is CASSQDDVNEKLFF. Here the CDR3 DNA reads TGCGCCAGCAGCCAAGATGACGTTAATGAAAAACTGTTTTTT.

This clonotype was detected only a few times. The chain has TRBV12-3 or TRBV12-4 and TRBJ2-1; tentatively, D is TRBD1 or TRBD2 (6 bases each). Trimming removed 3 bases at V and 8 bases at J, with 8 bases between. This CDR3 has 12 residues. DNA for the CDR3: TGTGCCAGCAGTTTTAGGGGGGATGAGCAGTTCTTC. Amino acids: CASSFRGDEQFF.

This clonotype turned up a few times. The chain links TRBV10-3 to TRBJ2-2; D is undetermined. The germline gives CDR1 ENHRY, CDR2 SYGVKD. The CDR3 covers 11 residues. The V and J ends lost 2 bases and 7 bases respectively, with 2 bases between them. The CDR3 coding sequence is TGTGCCATCAGTGAGATCGGGGAGCTGTTTTTT. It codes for CAISEIGELFF.